The clone carrying this T cell receptor beta chain was seen a handful of times. The antigen is not known. This entry is derived from a study of T cells after yellow fever vaccination. Study-wide results and caveats: The bulk population could contribute abundant contaminating clonotypes to FACS-sorted repertoires.

Trimming stripped 10 bases from V and 8 bases from J, with 12 bases between. There are 12 residues in the CDR3. Per germline, CDR1 MDHEN and CDR2 SYDVKM. Via MiXCR, TCRdb re-called the 5' RACE reads, giving one row per CDR3 protein. The sample records approximately 250,000 distinct CDR3 sequences, approximately 5.2% being singletons. The sample here was CD4+ T cells sorted from PBMCs, taken on the day of the yellow fever booster vaccination. This chain joins TRBV28 and TRBJ1-6; a weak D match, TRBD1 (6 bases). The clonotype was recovered from a man between 18 and 29 years old who received the YFV17D yellow fever vaccine. The CDR3, as DNA: TGTGCCACCTGGGGGGGCGATTCACCCCTCCACTTT. Its protein is CATWGGDSPLHF.